This T cell receptor (beta chain) was identified during a study of identical twins. Study-level results: With monozygotic twins, out-of-frame TCR alpha sharing exceeded what models estimated.

Judged by abundance, this clonotype is medium-sized. Its antigen is still unknown. The CDR3 covers 13 residues. With 10 bases removed from V and 0 bases from J, the gap between germline ends came to 11 bases. TCRdb fed the 5' RACE reads into MiXCR, producing one record per CDR3 protein. The sample comprises about 100,000 distinct CDR3 sequences, 4.5% to 6.5% of which are singletons, and approximately 12% rests with the top ten. Sequenced input: memory T cells sorted from blood. V gene TRBV12-3 or TRBV12-4 combines with J gene TRBJ2-3, with D unclear. The origin of this receptor is a woman between 50 and 59 years old in good health. This CDR3 reads CAIHITSTDTQYF. DNA of the CDR3: TGTGCCATCCATATCACTAGCACAGATACGCAGTATTTT.